The rows below give T cell receptor beta chains drawn from one sample of a study of cytomegalovirus exposure and HLA in healthy donors. Using immunoSEQ multiplex PCR, the repertoire was profiled, and TCRdb retains in-frame clones only, with some absent. The sample has 200,000 or so clones; just over 90% are singletons. Material for sequencing was PBMCs. Source of these receptors: a woman aged 18-35 years in good health and CMV-seronegative. Both conserved end residues are part of each CDR3. D genes are given only for firm matches. Some rows mark clone size as missing; the rest say once, few, many or name a class of expanded clone.

.,TRBV5-4,TRBJ1-1,.,TGTGCCAGCAGCTTGTTCAACGGTCATGAAGCTTTCTTT,CASSLFNGHEAFF
.,TRBV10-3,TRBJ1-5,TRBD1,TGTGCCATCAGTTCGGACAGGGGAGGACAGCCCCAGCATTTT,CAISSDRGGQPQHF
.,TRBV28,TRBJ1-1,TRBD1,TGTGCCAGCAGTTCGTCAGGGGGAGGAACTGAAGCTTTCTTT,CASSSSGGGTEAFF
.,TRBV28,TRBJ1-1,.,TGTGCCAGCAGGGTTTCACAGGCAGCTTTCTTT,CASRVSQAAFF
.,TRBV5-1,TRBJ2-5,.,TGCGCCAGCAGCTTGGGTAGAAAAGAGACCCAGTACTTC,CASSLGRKETQYF
.,TRBV5-1,TRBJ2-7,.,TGCGCCAGCAGCTTGATGGTCGGACCGGCGGGCGAGCAGTACTTC,CASSLMVGPAGEQYF
.,TRBV6-1,TRBJ2-7,TRBD1,TGTGCCAGCAGCGAAGTCAGGGGGCCCTACGAGCAGTACTTC,CASSEVRGPYEQYF
once,TRBV9,TRBJ2-1,.,TGTGCCAGCAGCGTAATGAGCGGCTACAATGAGCAGTTCTTC,CASSVMSGYNEQFF
.,TRBV10-1,TRBJ2-1,TRBD2,TGCGCCAGCAGCTCGGGACTAGCGGGAGTGAATGAGCAGTTCTTC,CASSSGLAGVNEQFF
.,TRBV27,TRBJ2-7,TRBD1,TGTGCCAGCTCCACGGGACAGATAATCTACGAGCAGTACTTC,CASSTGQIIYEQYF
.,TRBV5-1,TRBJ1-1,TRBD1,TGCGCCAGCAGCAAGGGACAGCCTTGGACTGAAGCTTTCTTT,CASSKGQPWTEAFF
few,TRBV5-8,TRBJ2-7,.,TGTGCCAGCAGCTTGAGGGGGTCCGGCCCCTACGAGCAGTACTTC,CASSLRGSGPYEQYF
.,TRBV27,TRBJ2-5,.,TGTGCCAGCAGCCGCGGGACTTTCCAAGAGACCCAGTACTTC,CASSRGTFQETQYF
.,TRBV5-4,TRBJ2-3,.,TGTGCCAGCAGCCGCCAGACAGGAGATACGCAGTATTTT,CASSRQTGDTQYF
.,TRBV27,TRBJ2-3,TRBD2,TGTGCCAGCAGTCCAGCGGGAGGATGGGATACGCAGTATTTT,CASSPAGGWDTQYF
once,TRBV7-8,TRBJ2-2,TRBD2,TGTGCCAGCTCCGGGACTATCGAGGTCGAGAACACCGGGGAGCTGTTTTTT,CASSGTIEVENTGELFF
.,TRBV6-1,TRBJ2-7,.,TGTGCCAGCAGTGAGGGGACTGGAATCTACGAGCAGTACTTC,CASSEGTGIYEQYF
.,TRBV9,TRBJ1-2,TRBD1,TGTGCCAGCAGCGCCGCTCCAGGGGGCTATGGCTACACCTTC,CASSAAPGGYGYTF
.,TRBV19,TRBJ1-1,.,TGTGCCAGTAGTATAGATCTGAGTACCACTGAAGCTTTCTTT,CASSIDLSTTEAFF
once,TRBV2,TRBJ2-1,TRBD2,TGTGCCAGCAGTCCAGGGACTAGCGGGAGTTGGGGTGAGCAGTTCTTC,CASSPGTSGSWGEQFF
.,TRBV19,TRBJ2-1,TRBD1,TGTGCCAGTAGTATCGAGGACAGGGAGGCCAATGAGCAGTTCTTC,CASSIEDREANEQFF
.,TRBV5-1,TRBJ2-4,TRBD2,TGCGCCAGCAGCCCCGGAGGGACTAGCGGGAGTGTGGTTCAGTACTTC,CASSPGGTSGSVVQYF
.,TRBV29-1,TRBJ1-1,.,TGCAGCGTTGGTTCAGGGCGGCTGAACACTGAAGCTTTCTTT,CSVGSGRLNTEAFF
few,TRBV2,TRBJ1-4,TRBD1,TGTGCCACCCTCGGGCAGGGGACAGCCAGAAAACTGTTTTTT,CATLGQGTARKLFF
.,TRBV19,TRBJ2-3,TRBD2,TGTGCCAGTAGTATAGGGCTAGCGGGAGTCCCAGATACGCAGTATTTT,CASSIGLAGVPDTQYF
once,TRBV6-6,TRBJ2-3,TRBD2,TGTGCCAGCAGTTACGAGATAGCGGGGACGTTAGATACGCAGTATTTT,CASSYEIAGTLDTQYF
once,TRBV7-2,TRBJ2-1,.,TGTGCCAGCAGCTTAGAAGGCGGAGCCTTGGATGAGCAGTTCTTC,CASSLEGGALDEQFF
.,TRBV11-2,TRBJ1-2,.,TGTGCCAGCAGCCTCGTACCGGACCCCCGGGGGGGCTACACCTTC,CASSLVPDPRGGYTF
.,TRBV28,TRBJ2-3,TRBD1,TGTGCCAGCAGTAGTCTACAGGGGCTCTACACAGATACGCAGTATTTT,CASSSLQGLYTDTQYF
.,TRBV15,TRBJ1-4,.,TGTGCCACCAGCGAACCAGGGCTGGGTGAAAAACTGTTTTTT,CATSEPGLGEKLFF
.,TRBV4-2,TRBJ2-2,TRBD2,TGTGCCAGCAGTCTAGCGGGAGGAGACACCGGGGAGCTGTTTTTT,CASSLAGGDTGELFF
once,TRBV5-1,TRBJ2-1,.,TGCGCCAGCAGCTTGGCCAGGCTCGCGAGCTCCTACAATGAGCAGTTCTTC,CASSLARLASSYNEQFF
.,TRBV28,TRBJ1-5,TRBD1,TGTGCCAGCCTACACGGACAGGGAAATCAGCCCCAGCATTTT,CASLHGQGNQPQHF
.,TRBV25-1,TRBJ2-1,TRBD1,TGTGCCAGCAGTAGGGAAGGGACAGGGGTGGGTGAGCAGTTCTTC,CASSREGTGVGEQFF
.,TRBV28,TRBJ2-3,TRBD2,TGTGCCAGCAGTTTATTAGGACTAGCCACAGATACGCAGTATTTT,CASSLLGLATDTQYF
.,TRBV10-3,TRBJ2-1,.,TGTGCCACGGGATGGCCCAATGAGCAGTTCTTC,CATGWPNEQFF
.,TRBV5-4,TRBJ2-3,TRBD2,TGTGCCAGCAGCTTGGGGGGCGGGGGAGGAACAGATACGCAGTATTTT,CASSLGGGGGTDTQYF
.,TRBV7-9,TRBJ2-5,TRBD2,TGTGCCAGCAGCTTATCGGATAGCGGGAGTGGGGAGACCCAGTACTTC,CASSLSDSGSGETQYF
once,TRBV10-2,TRBJ1-2,TRBD1,TGCGCCAGCAGTACTACAGGGGACTATGGCTACACCTTC,CASSTTGDYGYTF
.,TRBV19,TRBJ1-3,.,TGTGCCAGTAGTATCTCCAGGGGAGCTGGAAACACCATATATTTT,CASSISRGAGNTIYF
.,TRBV27,TRBJ2-1,TRBD1,TGTGCCAGCAGTTTCGGACAGGGAACTAATGAGCAGTTCTTC,CASSFGQGTNEQFF
.,TRBV11-2,TRBJ2-7,TRBD2,TGTGCCAGCAGCTTAAACCGGGCTAGCGGACGCTACGAGCAGTACTTC,CASSLNRASGRYEQYF
.,TRBV6-1,TRBJ1-5,.,TGTGCCAGCAGTTGGGGGGGCGCGGGCAATCAGCCCCAGCATTTT,CASSWGGAGNQPQHF